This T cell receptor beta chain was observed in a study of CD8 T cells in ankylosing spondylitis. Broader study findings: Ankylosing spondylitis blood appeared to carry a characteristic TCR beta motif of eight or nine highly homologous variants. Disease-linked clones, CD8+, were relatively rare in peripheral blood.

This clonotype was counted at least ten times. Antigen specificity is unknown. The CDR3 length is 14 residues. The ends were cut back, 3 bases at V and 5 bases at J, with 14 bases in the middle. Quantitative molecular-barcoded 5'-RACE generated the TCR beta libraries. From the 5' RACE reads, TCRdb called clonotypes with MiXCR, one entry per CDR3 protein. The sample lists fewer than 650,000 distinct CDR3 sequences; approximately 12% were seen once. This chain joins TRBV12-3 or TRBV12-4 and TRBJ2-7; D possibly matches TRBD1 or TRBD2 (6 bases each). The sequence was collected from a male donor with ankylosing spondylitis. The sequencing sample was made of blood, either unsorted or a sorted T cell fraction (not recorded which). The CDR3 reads CASSLQGRMNEQYF. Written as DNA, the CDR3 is TGTGCCAGCAGTTTGCAGGGGAGGATGAACGAGCAGTACTTC.